Listed below are T cell receptor beta chains from one sample, sequenced in a study of T-cell reconstitution after alpha-beta-depleted transplantation in children. TCRdb redid the calling of the PCR reads with MiXCR, one entry per CDR3 protein. Of 450,000 to 600,000 distinct CDR3 sequences listed, around 17% are singletons. Sequences were derived from PBMCs from the stem cell graft donor, sampled from the stem cell graft. The source of these receptors is a human donor who donated a stem cell graft to a child with acute lymphoblastic leukemia. The CDR3 runs from the conserved cysteine through the conserved F or W. Fields, in order: D gene, clone size, J gene, V gene, CDR3 protein, CDR3 DNA. The D gene is left open where the match is weak. Expanded clones are given a class, and other clones once, few, many or no size at all.

>TRBD2|NA|TRBJ2-5|TRBV10-2
CATSLAGGGETQYF
TGCGCCACCTCACTAGCGGGAGGTGGTGAGACCCAGTACTTC
>NA|few|TRBJ2-7|TRBV19
CASSPGPDYEQYF
TGTGCCAGTAGTCCTGGCCCTGACTACGAGCAGTACTTC
>TRBD1|few|TRBJ2-3|TRBV7-6
CASSLTGGSSNTQYF
TGTGCCAGCAGTTTGACAGGGGGGAGCTCCAATACGCAGTATTTT
>NA|NA|TRBJ2-7|TRBV11-2
CASSLLVTGYEQYF
TGTGCCAGCAGCTTACTAGTCACAGGTTACGAGCAGTACTTC
>NA|NA|TRBJ2-7|TRBV27
CASSLIDNYEQYF
TGTGCCAGCAGCCTGATAGACAACTACGAGCAGTACTTC
>TRBD1|many|TRBJ2-3|TRBV10-3
CAIRSDRVEDTQYF
TGTGCCATCAGGAGTGACAGGGTGGAAGATACGCAGTATTTT
>NA|NA|TRBJ2-1|TRBV6-5
CASSYSWGRAGLDEQFF
TGTGCCAGCAGTTACTCGTGGGGGCGGGCAGGCCTCGATGAGCAGTTCTTC
>NA|NA|TRBJ2-1|TRBV20-1
CSASSASTNEQFF
TGCAGTGCTAGTTCGGCTAGCACAAATGAGCAGTTCTTC
>TRBD1|NA|TRBJ2-3|TRBV12-3/TRBV12-4
CASSDRDEQDTQYF
TGTGCCAGCTCCGACAGGGACGAGCAAGATACGCAGTATTTT
>NA|NA|TRBJ1-3|TRBV7-8
CASSLITTSGSGNTIYF
TGTGCCAGCAGCTTAATAACGACCTCAGGCTCTGGAAACACCATATATTTT
>TRBD1|few|TRBJ1-2|TRBV20-1
CCARASRPRGPYGYTF
TGCTGTGCTAGAGCGTCACGCCCCAGGGGGCCCTATGGCTACACCTTC
>TRBD2|NA|TRBJ2-7|TRBV29-1
CSVASGTSGSFSYEQYF
TGCAGCGTGGCCTCGGGGACTAGCGGGAGTTTTTCCTACGAGCAGTACTTC
>NA|many|TRBJ2-7|TRBV15
CATSRDLGSYEQYF
TGTGCCACCAGCAGAGATCTTGGCTCTTACGAGCAGTACTTC
>TRBD2|NA|TRBJ2-7|TRBV2
CASRFAGTNLYEQYF
TGTGCCAGCAGATTCGCCGGGACTAATTTATACGAGCAGTACTTC